The source of this T cell receptor beta chain is a study of T cell responses to AZD1222 COVID-19 vaccine. Study-level findings and limits: There were mostly white British donors and more females than males, and clonal diversity was possibly underestimated. Reports indicate that nearly half of spike-specific TCRs are directed at unmutated variant regions. There were vaccine-associated CD4 TCRs across spike, dominant at 160-218 and 743-854.

CDR1 is MNHEY, CDR2 SVGAGI, per germline. Trimming left V 7 bases short and J 0 bases short, with 4 bases between. The CDR3 is 11 amino acids. Of note for this clone: Its antigen is as yet unknown.

Profiling relied on immunoSEQ multiplex PCR, and the TCRdb table lists in-frame clones only, not all of them. The sample holds about 140,000 clones, 88% seen once. Material: peripheral blood, obtained on day 0 of AZD1222 vaccination. The chain carries TRBV6-5 and TRBJ2-7; D call uncertain. This receptor was identified in an adult in good health. DNA for the CDR3: TGTGCCAGCACCGACTCCTACGAGCAGTACTTC. Its translation: CASTDSYEQYF.